The T cell receptor beta chain described here comes from a study of T cell responses to AZD1222 COVID-19 vaccine. Study results and caveats: Clonal diversity was possibly underestimated, and white British individuals and females predominated among donors.

Repertoires were generated with immunoSEQ multiplex PCR, while TCRdb's copy carries only in-frame clones and drops some. The table records 100,000 to 150,000 clones, about 82% of them present only once. Germline values: CDR1 MNHEY, CDR2 SMNVEV (reference sequence). V gave up 2 bases and J gave up 4 bases, with 8 bases separating them. The CDR3 extends over 13 amino acids. Comment on this clone: Antigen unknown.

Sequenced here: peripheral blood, sampled 28 days after the second AZD1222 dose. The chain links TRBV27 to TRBJ1-1; D remains unclear. The TCR was taken from an adult who received the AZD1222 COVID-19 vaccine. The CDR3 DNA sequence: TGTGCCAGCAGTTTAGAGGAGGCCACTGAAGCTTTCTTT. Translation gives CASSLEEATEAFF.